The clone carrying this T cell receptor beta chain was detected ten times or more. V shed 0 bases and J shed 6 bases, with 14 bases lying between them. The germline V gene encodes CDR1 LNHNV and CDR2 YYDKDF (reference sequence). The length of the CDR3 is 16 residues. TCRdb reprocessed the RT-PCR reads with MiXCR, giving one entry per CDR3 protein. The repertoire holds 400,000 to 450,000 distinct CDR3 sequences, with around 15% as singletons. This sample is drawn from a study of patients and donors after allogeneic stem cell transplantation. The chain is built from TRBV15 and TRBJ2-2; the D is unclear. The clonotype originates from a human donor who was either an allogeneic HSCT recipient or a stem cell or donor lymphocyte infusion donor (not recorded which). It is not recorded whose cells these are; they may come from a transplant donor. Sequencing was performed on blood, either unsorted or a sorted T cell fraction (not recorded which). The CDR3 region has the DNA TGTGCCACCAGCAGAGATGGAAGGGTATGGGCCGGGGAGCTGTTTTTT. Amino acid sequence: CATSRDGRVWAGELFF.